This TCR beta chain was obtained from a study of CD8 T cells in Susac syndrome (dated 2019 in TCRdb). In terms of the full investigation: Among the Susac syndrome patients who were sequenced, clinically active disease was present in over 5 and clinical remission was observed in roughly eight. The study used repertoire sequencing to test whether antigen drove CD8+ T cell activation and differentiation in Susac syndrome. At the time of blood withdrawal, Susac syndrome patients were either therapy-naive, taking corticosteroids (with some also receiving IVIg), or on IVIg alone.

Peripheral blood CD8+ and CD4+ T cells from healthy donors, Susac syndrome patients and multiple sclerosis patients were profiled using high-throughput TCR beta sequencing. Recently defined diagnostic criteria for definite or probable disease were met by the Susac syndrome patients. Bulk CD8+ and CD4+ T cells were purified by magnetic negative isolation, whereas CD8+ TEMRA cells were enriched by FACS. Blood was drawn into EDTA tubes, processed within 24 hours, and PBMCs were isolated by density gradient centrifugation. PBMCs intended for TCR sequencing were cryopreserved in liquid nitrogen and thawed later in a water bath at 37 degrees C. The sorted or isolated CD4+, CD8+ and CD8+ TEMRA cells had a purity of 90% or higher. RNA was extracted using the RNeasy kit, and about 0.45 to 1 microgram was reverse transcribed with random hexamers. The immunoSEQ multiplex PCR assay, which covers 54 Vbeta and 13 Jbeta segments, was used to amplify TCR beta CDR3 regions. Bias from PCR amplification was corrected by using a synthetic template baseline for primer optimization and for computational correction. From the authors' description of their analysis: Reads were assigned to V, D and J genes according to IMGT and analyzed in immunoSEQ Analyzer, with only productive sequences retained. Clonality was calculated as one minus the Shannon entropy normalized by log2 of the number of productive unique sequences. For each patient and control, public and private clones were evaluated within the 100 most prevalent clones. Susac-specific clones were defined as absent from healthy and MS cohorts, 1052 published viral clones and other ImmuneACCESS disease sequences. TCRdb reran the public reads through fastp at Q25 and MiXCR, keeping productive beta chains. Rows matching on CDR3 protein sequence are summarized as one entry with the most common DNA and genes. The V and J calls here are based on TCRdb, not the publication. This sample gives about 240,000 distinct CDR3 sequences in total; 90% to 96% of them show up just once. Approximately 0.1% of the sample is in the top ten clones.

Concerning this clonotype itself: Its specific antigen is unknown. Base qualities are not provided; no much larger clone lies one nucleotide away.

Trimming takes 0 bases from V and 13 bases from J, and the germline ends sit 18 bases apart. The germline V gene sets CDR1 to MGHRA and CDR2 to YSYEKL. The CDR3 has 14 amino acids, counting the end cysteine and phenylalanine. Left in the record is the CDR3 DNA by itself, 42 bases read in frame from the first base. Study-level results and caveats: No clonal expansion was detected in the CD4+ T cell repertoire of Susac syndrome patients. The number of individuals in the TCR sequencing and HLA analysis was recognized as being relatively small.

The sequence derives from a human donor with Susac syndrome. Recombination linked TRBV4-1 to TRBJ2-5; D gene: possibly TRBD1, on 8 matching bases. The specimen was CD4+ T cells from PBMCs. The nucleotide sequence is given as TGCGCCAGCAGCCAAGATCCAGGGGGCGGCGGGAGGTACTTC. Its protein is CASSQDPGGGGRYF.